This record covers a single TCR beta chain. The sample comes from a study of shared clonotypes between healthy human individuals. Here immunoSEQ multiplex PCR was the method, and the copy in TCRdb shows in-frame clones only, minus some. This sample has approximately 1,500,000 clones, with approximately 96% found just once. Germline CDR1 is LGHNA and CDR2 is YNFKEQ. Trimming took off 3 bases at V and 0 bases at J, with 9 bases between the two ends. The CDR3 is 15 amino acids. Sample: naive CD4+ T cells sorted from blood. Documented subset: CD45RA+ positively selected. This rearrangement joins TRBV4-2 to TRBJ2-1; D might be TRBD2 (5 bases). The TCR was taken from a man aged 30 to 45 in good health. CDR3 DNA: TGTGCCAGCAGCCAGGGCGGGCCCTCCTACAATGAGCAGTTCTTC. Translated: CASSQGGPSYNEQFF.